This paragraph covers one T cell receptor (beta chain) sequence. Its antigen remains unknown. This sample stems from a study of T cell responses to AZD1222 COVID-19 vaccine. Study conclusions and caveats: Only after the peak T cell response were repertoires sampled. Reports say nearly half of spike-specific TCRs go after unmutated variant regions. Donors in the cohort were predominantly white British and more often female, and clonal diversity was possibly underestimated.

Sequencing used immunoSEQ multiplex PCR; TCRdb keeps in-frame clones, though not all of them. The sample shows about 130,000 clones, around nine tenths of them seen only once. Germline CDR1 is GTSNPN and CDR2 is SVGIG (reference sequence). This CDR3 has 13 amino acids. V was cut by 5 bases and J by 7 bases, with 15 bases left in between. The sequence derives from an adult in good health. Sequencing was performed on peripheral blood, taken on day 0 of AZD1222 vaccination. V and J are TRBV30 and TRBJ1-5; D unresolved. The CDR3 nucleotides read TGTGCCTGGGCCTTAAGGCGGGAACAGCCCCAGCATTTT. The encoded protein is CAWALRREQPQHF.